This TCR beta chain is drawn from a study of T cell responses to AZD1222 COVID-19 vaccine. The V gene lost 4 bases and the J gene lost 0 bases, with 14 bases spanning the gap. CDR3 length: 16 residues. Germline values: CDR1 SGHDT, CDR2 YYEEEE. Data came from immunoSEQ multiplex PCR; TCRdb stores just in-frame clones and leaves some out. The sample gives 80,000 to 90,000 clones, 85% to 90% of which show up once; 4.5% to 5% is in the top ten. Turning to this clone: Its antigen is as yet unknown.

It was second doses at about 4 or about 12 weeks that were pooled. Findings and caveats of the study: Among those given AZD1222, only 6 or 7 were seropositive at baseline.

The sequence was obtained from an adult who received the AZD1222 COVID-19 vaccine. The rearrangement links TRBV5-6 to TRBJ1-3; D is uncertain. The sequencing here drew on peripheral blood, taken 28 days after the second AZD1222 dose. The CDR3 DNA follows: TGTGCCAGCAGCACCCCGACGGTCTTCTCTGGAAACACCATATATTTT. As protein: CASSTPTVFSGNTIYF. The whole variable domain, filled in from reference TRBV5-6 and TRBJ1-3, reads DAGVTQSPTHLIKTRGQQVTLRCSPKSGHDTVSWYQQALGQGPQFIFQYYEEEERQRGNFPDRFSGHQFPNYSSELNVNALLLGDSALYLCASSTPTVFSGNTIYFGEGSWLTVV.